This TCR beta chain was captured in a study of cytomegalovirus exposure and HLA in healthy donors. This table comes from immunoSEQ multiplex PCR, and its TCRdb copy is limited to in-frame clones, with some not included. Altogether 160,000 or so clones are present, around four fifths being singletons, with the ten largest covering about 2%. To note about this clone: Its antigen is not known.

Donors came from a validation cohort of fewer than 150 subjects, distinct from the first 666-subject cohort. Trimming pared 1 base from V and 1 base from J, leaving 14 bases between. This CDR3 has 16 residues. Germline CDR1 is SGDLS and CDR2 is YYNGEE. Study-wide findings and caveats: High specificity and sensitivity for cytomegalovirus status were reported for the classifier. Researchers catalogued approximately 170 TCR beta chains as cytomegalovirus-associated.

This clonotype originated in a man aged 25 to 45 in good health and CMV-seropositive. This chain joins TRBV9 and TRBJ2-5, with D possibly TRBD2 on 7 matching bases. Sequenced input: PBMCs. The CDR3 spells CASSVQGRGPQETQYF. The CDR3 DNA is TGTGCCAGCAGCGTACAAGGGCGGGGGCCCCAAGAGACCCAGTACTTC.